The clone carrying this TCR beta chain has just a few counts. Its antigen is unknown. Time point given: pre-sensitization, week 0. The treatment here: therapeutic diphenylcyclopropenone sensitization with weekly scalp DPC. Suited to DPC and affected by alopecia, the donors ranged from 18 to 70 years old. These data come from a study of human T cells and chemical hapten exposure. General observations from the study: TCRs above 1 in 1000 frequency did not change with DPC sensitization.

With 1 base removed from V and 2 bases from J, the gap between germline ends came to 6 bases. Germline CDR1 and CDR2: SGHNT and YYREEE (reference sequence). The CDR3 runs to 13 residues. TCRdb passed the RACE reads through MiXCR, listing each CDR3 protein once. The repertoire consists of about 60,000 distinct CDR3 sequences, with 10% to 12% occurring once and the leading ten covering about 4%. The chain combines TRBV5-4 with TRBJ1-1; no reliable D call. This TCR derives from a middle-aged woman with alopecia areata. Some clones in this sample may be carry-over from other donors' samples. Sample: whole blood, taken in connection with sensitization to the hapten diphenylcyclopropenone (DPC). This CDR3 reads CASSLKDNTEAFF. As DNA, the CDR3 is TGTGCCAGCAGCTTGAAAGATAACACTGAAGCTTTCTTT.